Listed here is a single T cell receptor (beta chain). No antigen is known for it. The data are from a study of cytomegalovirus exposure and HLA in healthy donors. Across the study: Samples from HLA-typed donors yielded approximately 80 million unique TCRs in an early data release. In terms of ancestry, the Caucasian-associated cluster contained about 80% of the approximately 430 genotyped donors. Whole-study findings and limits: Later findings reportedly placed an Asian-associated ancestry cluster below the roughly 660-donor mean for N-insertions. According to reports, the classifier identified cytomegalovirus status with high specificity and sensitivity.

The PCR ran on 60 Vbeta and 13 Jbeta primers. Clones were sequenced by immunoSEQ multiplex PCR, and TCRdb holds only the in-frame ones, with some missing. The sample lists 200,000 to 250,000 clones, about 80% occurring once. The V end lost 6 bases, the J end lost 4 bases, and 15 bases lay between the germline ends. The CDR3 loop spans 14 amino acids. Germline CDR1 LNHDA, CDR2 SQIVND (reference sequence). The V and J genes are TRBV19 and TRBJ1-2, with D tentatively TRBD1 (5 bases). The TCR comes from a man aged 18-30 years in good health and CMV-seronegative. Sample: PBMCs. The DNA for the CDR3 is TGTGCCAGTAGCCTTAGACAGCCCTTCTATGGCTACACCTTC. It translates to CASSLRQPFYGYTF.